This TCR beta chain was captured by sequencing in a study of control samples from healthy donors and cancer patients. This clone has just a few counts. Germline V gene data show CDR1 as MGHRA and CDR2 as YSYEKL. J gave up 1 base and V 6 bases, and 3 bases lay outside the gene matches. CDR3 length equals 15 residues. Produced via immunoSEQ multiplex PCR; TCRdb's table is partial and in-frame only. The table includes about 12,000 clones, around 87% detected once. The chain employs TRBV4-1 and TRBJ2-4, with 10 bases identical to TRBD1. Specimen: formalin-fixed, paraffin-embedded tissue. The TCR sequence derives from a male donor with melanoma. The CDR3 DNA reads as TGCGCCAGCAGAAGGACAGGGGGGGCCAAAAACATTCAGTACTTC. It yields the protein CASRRTGGAKNIQYF.